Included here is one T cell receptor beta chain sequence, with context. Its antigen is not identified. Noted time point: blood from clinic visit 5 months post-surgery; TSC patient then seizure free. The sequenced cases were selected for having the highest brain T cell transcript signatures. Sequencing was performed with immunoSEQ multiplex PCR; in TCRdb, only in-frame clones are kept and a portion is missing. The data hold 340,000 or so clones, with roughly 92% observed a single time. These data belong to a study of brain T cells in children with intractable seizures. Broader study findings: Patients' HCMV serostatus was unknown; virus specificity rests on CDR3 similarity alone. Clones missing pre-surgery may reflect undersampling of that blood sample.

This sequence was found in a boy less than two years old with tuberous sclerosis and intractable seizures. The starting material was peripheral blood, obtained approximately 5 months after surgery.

CDR3 residues: CASSHNQRTGRDEQFF. CDR3 nucleotides: TGTGCCAGCAGCCATAATCAAAGGACAGGGAGAGATGAGCAGTTCTTC. The V gene is TRBV3-1 (or the pseudogene TRBV3-2), the J gene TRBJ2-1, with 8 bases lining up with TRBD1. CDR3 length equals 16 residues. Germline V CDR1 and CDR2: LGHDT, YNNKEL (reference sequence). The V and J ends lost 3 bases and 8 bases, in that order; junction bases with no gene match: 12.